These 10 T cell receptor beta chains came from one sample sequenced in a study of tumor-infiltrating lymphocytes in primary liver carcinoma listed by TCRdb under 2017. The sequencing machine was an Illumina HiSeq 2500. TCRbeta-specific cDNA was reverse-transcribed from around 500 ng total RNA using a constant-region primer and ProtoScript II reverse transcriptase. Construction of the TCRbeta libraries relied on three nested rounds of multiplex PCR, following a slightly modified ARM-PCR procedure. Each of the first two PCR rounds ran for nine to eleven cycles and used multiplex TRBV1-TRBV30 forward primers together with a Cbeta reverse primer. TCRdb trimmed public reads at Q25 via fastp, called clones via MiXCR and kept in-frame beta chains. When rows share a CDR3 protein, they turn into one entry using the most common DNA and genes. Within this sample are roughly 80,000 distinct CDR3 sequences, with over 55% of them counted one time only. The ten largest clonotypes hold roughly an eighth of the sample.

Total RNA and DNA were co-extracted from roughly 18-30 mg of bulk tissue with the AllPrep DNA/RNA mini kit, without cell sorting. Source material: liver tumor tissue from sampling region 4. This specimen's cell subset or site label, interpreted: tumor region T4, right-lateral pole. The receptor set was obtained from a woman aged 55-70 years with primary liver carcinoma and hepatitis B virus infection.

The chain recombines TRBV12-3 or TRBV12-4 with TRBJ2-1; TRBD2 aligns across 8 bases. CDR3 length equals 14 residues. J was trimmed by 7 bases and V by 9 bases; bases with no gene match: 11. For the CDR3, the DNA is TGTGCCAGTCTACCAGCGGGAGAGAGAAATGAGCAGTTCTTC. Protein: CASLPAGERNEQFF.

Concerning this clonotype: An end of the junction does not agree with germline; a read error may underlie this. The rearrangement links TRBV6-1 to TRBJ1-1, with D uncertain. This CDR3 has 13 amino acids. The germline gives CDR1 MNHNS, CDR2 SASEGT. CDR3: CVSSDSENTEAFF. CDR3 nucleotides: TGTGTCAGCAGTGATAGTGAGAACACTGAAGCTTTCTTT.

This clonotype appeared a few times. At one of its ends the junction is not consistent with the germline gene, which may arise from a read error. The chain recombines TRBV29-1 with TRBJ2-3; 10 bases align to TRBD2. CDR1 SQVTM and CDR2 ANQGSEA come from the germline V gene. CDR3 size: 14 residues. In DNA form, the CDR3 reads TGTAGCATCCAACGGCTAGCGGGAGAAGATACGCAGTATTTT. Translating gives CSIQRLAGEDTQYF.

As to this clonotype: This likely comes from a read error, as the CDR3 has no conserved phenylalanine or tryptophan at its end. The chain links TRBV28 to TRBJ2-5; the D gene is possibly TRBD1 (6 bases). CDR3 size: 18 residues. The germline V gene encodes CDR1 MDHEN and CDR2 SYDVKM. The CDR3 DNA follows: TGTGTCAGCAGCGGAACAGGGCCACGTTATGTTATCCGTGAGACCCAGTACTAC. It specifies CVSSGTGPRYVIRETQYY.

Regarding this clonotype: A single base separates this from a much larger clone, so it may be a read error. The chain joins TRBV5-1 to TRBJ2-2; 13 bases map to TRBD2. Germline loops: CDR1 SGHRS, CDR2 YFSETQ. The CDR3 runs to 17 residues. The CDR3 coding sequence is TGCGCCAGCAGCTCAAGACTAGCGGGAGGTAACACCGGGGGGCTGTTTTTT. It translates to CASSSRLAGGNTGGLFF.

This chain uses TRBV5-1 with TRBJ2-1, with no clear D. CDR3 length: 16 amino acids. The germline V and J ends were trimmed by 2 bases and 2 bases, with 14 bases remaining between them. Germline-derived CDR1 and CDR2 are SGHRS and YFSETQ. CDR3 nucleotide sequence: TGCGCCAGCAGCTTCCTCGGTGCAGTCACCTACAATGAGCAGTTCTTC. It yields the protein CASSFLGAVTYNEQFF.

This clonotype was recorded many times. The rearrangement links TRBV6-1 to TRBJ2-1; D might be TRBD2 (5 bases). V lost 0 bases and J lost 0, with 12 bases in between. In germline, CDR1 is MNHNS, CDR2 SASEGT. The CDR3 consists of 17 residues. The CDR3 DNA reads as TGTGCCAGCAGTGAAGCACCGGGCGGGTTCTCCTACAATGAGCAGTTCTTC. It yields the protein CASSEAPGGFSYNEQFF.

In its sample, this clonotype was seen once. CDR3 loop: CASNQTGRGPTDTQYF. The DNA for the CDR3 is TGCGCCAGTAACCAAACGGGCAGGGGGCCTACAGATACGCAGTATTTT. This sequence joins TRBV4-1 and TRBJ2-3; 8 bases line up with TRBD1. The CDR3 is 16 residues long. Germline V gives CDR1 MGHRA, CDR2 YSYEKL. Trimming took 9 bases from V and 3 from J; bases not matched to a gene: 14.

This chain joins TRBV7-8 and TRBJ2-5; D is possibly TRBD1 (5 bases). The V end lost 2 bases, the J end lost 2 bases, and 12 bases lay between the germline ends. The CDR3 is 15 residues long. Germline V lookup: CDR1 SGHVS, CDR2 FQNEAQ. CDR3 protein: CASSLYRMCQETQYF. DNA for the CDR3: TGTGCCAGCAGCTTATACAGGATGTGTCAAGAGACCCAGTACTTC.

Notes on this clonotype: One end of the junction varies from germline; a read error may be responsible. V is TRBV4-1 and J is TRBJ2-5; the match to TRBD1 covers 8 bases. Germline V lookup: CDR1 MGHRA, CDR2 YSYEKL. The CDR3 sequence is 17 residues long. CDR3 bases: TGCGCCACCAGCCAGACATCCTACGCAGGGGGCGTGGAGACCCAGTACTTC. This sequence encodes CATSQTSYAGGVETQYF.